This T cell receptor beta chain was found in a study of vaccination effects on CD4 cells after COVID-19. As for the study in general: As their vaccination, participants received two doses of either BNT162b2 or mRNA-1273. Study observations and caveats: Marked clonal contraction of both clone types appeared late after vaccination.

Antigen-specific CD4+ T cells were expanded (with viral peptide pools) by the ViraFEST assay ahead of sequencing. Isolation of CD4+ T cells took place after about nine days of culture. Each vaccine recipient was nucleocapsid antibody negative and had no prior SARS-CoV-2 infection. V lost 1 base to trimming and J lost 9 bases, with 17 bases between them. The CDR3 is 15 amino acids. Germline V gene data show CDR1 as MNHEY and CDR2 as SVGAGI. Remarks on this clone: Its antigen is unidentified.

Repertoires were generated with immunoSEQ multiplex PCR, while TCRdb's copy carries only in-frame clones and drops some. The sample lists roughly 42,000 clones, more than 65% seen once, with 2.9% in the top ten. The chain links TRBV6-5 to TRBJ2-3; D tentatively fits TRBD1 or TRBD2 (6 bases each). The receptor's source is a human donor who received a COVID-19 vaccine. The starting material was CD4+ T cells from PBMCs cultured with HCoV-NL63 spike peptides, obtained before COVID-19 vaccination. CDR3 in amino acids: CASSYFFGGGETQYF. The CDR3 DNA reads TGTGCCAGCAGTTACTTTTTTGGAGGGGGAGAGACGCAGTATTTT.